The clone carrying this T cell receptor (beta chain) was seen a few times. The target antigen is unknown. V lost 6 bases to trimming and J lost 2 bases; unmatched junction nucleotides: 13. The CDR3 has 19 amino acids. Production of TCR cDNA was by 5'RACE template switching, which also added a universal primer site and UMIs. Each CDR3 protein gets one entry after TCRdb re-called the 5' RACE reads with MiXCR. The table lists fewer than 500,000 distinct CDR3 sequences, roughly 20% of them singletons. The entry originates in a study of T cells after yellow fever vaccination. Study details: Researchers used SMART-Seq v4 Ultra Low Input to prepare fractions that had low cell numbers. General study points: Primary-vaccination clones mostly resurfaced post-booster (less than 98% CD4, just under 90% CD8).

This sequence joins TRBV12-3 or TRBV12-4 and TRBJ2-3; 14 bases align to TRBD2. This clonotype was sampled from a man in his late teens or twenties who received the YFV17D yellow fever vaccine. The sequenced sample was PBMCs, obtained before the yellow fever booster vaccination. CDR3 bases: TGTGCCAGCAGCTTACAGGGACTAGCGGGGGCGACCCCCACAGATACGCAGTATTTT. This gives the protein CASSLQGLAGATPTDTQYF.